These 21 T cell receptor beta chains were all obtained from the same sample, sequenced in a study of CD8 T cells in ankylosing spondylitis. TCRdb re-derived calls from the 5' RACE reads in MiXCR, one entry per CDR3 protein. The table has roughly 130,000 distinct CDR3 sequences, roughly 13% seen once. Source material: blood, either unsorted or a sorted T cell fraction (not recorded which). These receptors were collected from a female donor with ankylosing spondylitis or in good health (not recorded which).

On this clonotype: A much larger clone is a single base away; this may be a read error. The chain is built from TRBV4-2 and TRBJ1-5; D perhaps matches TRBD1 (5 bases). The V end lost 1 base, the J end lost 2 bases, and 18 bases lay between the germline ends. CDR3 length equals 18 residues. Germline loops: CDR1 LGHNA, CDR2 YNFKEQ. The CDR3 spells CASSQGMQGDEGNQPQHF. CDR3 sequence (DNA): TGTGCCAGCAGCCAAGGGATGCAGGGAGATGAAGGCAATCAGCCCCAGCATTTT.

This clonotype appeared a few times. The chain recombines TRBV9 with TRBJ1-6; the D gene is possibly TRBD1 (6 bases). CDR1 SGDLS and CDR2 YYNGEE come from the germline V gene. Trimming took 4 bases from V and 7 from J, leaving 15 bases between them. The CDR3 contains 15 residues. Here the CDR3 DNA reads TGTGCCAGCAGCCCCCGAGGACAGCTCAATTCACCCCTCCACTTT. It encodes CASSPRGQLNSPLHF.

CDR3: CASSLSGGAGDEQFF. The CDR3 nucleotides are TGTGCCAGCAGCCTTAGCGGGGGGGCAGGTGATGAGCAGTTCTTC. The gene calls are TRBV7-3 and TRBJ2-1, with TRBD2 matching 11 bases. There are 15 residues in the CDR3. The J segment lost 8 bases and the V segment lost 5 bases, leaving 8 bases of the junction unmatched. CDR1 is SGHTA, CDR2 FQGTGA, per germline.

The chain couples TRBV3-1 to TRBJ2-1; 8 nucleotides agree with TRBD1. This CDR3 spans 15 amino acids. Germline CDR1 LGHDT, CDR2 YNNKEL (reference sequence). V lost 1 base, J lost 9 bases, and 8 bases stayed unmatched. Written as DNA, the CDR3 is TGTGCCAGCAGCCAAGCAGGGGGCAGGTTGACTGAGCAGTTCTTC. Its translation is CASSQAGGRLTEQFF.

This chain links TRBV5-4 with TRBJ2-2; 7 bases fit TRBD1. V was pared by 4 bases and J by 10 bases, with 10 bases of the junction left unmatched. The CDR3 consists of 14 residues. Germline CDR1 SGHNT, CDR2 YYREEE (reference sequence). The CDR3: CASSRQGVAAELFF. The CDR3 coding sequence is TGTGCCAGCAGCCGACAGGGTGTAGCCGCGGAGCTGTTTTTT.

This clonotype came up a few times. The chain carries TRBV27 and TRBJ2-5; tentatively, D is TRBD1 (5 bases). This CDR3 has 15 amino acids. Germline V CDR1 and CDR2: MNHEY, SMNVEV (reference sequence). The V gene lost 6 bases and the J gene lost 5 bases, with 19 bases spanning the gap. CDR3 in amino acids: CASRTLQGFVETQYF. CDR3 nucleotide sequence: TGTGCCAGCAGAACCCTCCAGGGCTTTGTTGAGACCCAGTACTTC.

Notes on this clonotype: The junction differs from germline at one of its ends, possibly a read error. V is TRBV12-3 or TRBV12-4 and J is TRBJ2-1, with D perhaps TRBD2 (6 bases). The CDR3 runs 12 residues. The CDR3 reads CASSGTYNEQLF. The CDR3 DNA sequence: TGTGCCAGCAGTGGGACTTACAATGAGCAGCTCTTC.

This clonotype was observed many times. This chain connects TRBV19 to TRBJ1-2; D call uncertain. This CDR3 contains 11 residues. CDR1 LNHDA and CDR2 SQIVND come from the germline V gene (reference sequence). The V and J ends lost 0 bases and 13 bases respectively, with 9 bases between them. The CDR3 nucleotides read TGTGCCAGTAGTATAGAGGAAAGGATCACCTTC. Its translation: CASSIEERITF.

This clonotype was recorded many times. The chain links TRBV20-1 to TRBJ2-5, with no clear D. Trimming shortened V by 5 bases and J by 1 base, and 11 bases separated the two germline ends. CDR1 is DFQATT and CDR2 is SNEGSKA in the germline V gene (reference sequence). The length of the CDR3 is 13 residues. CDR3 in DNA: TGCAGTGCTCCTGCCGTACGCCAAGAGACCCAGTACTTC. Translation: CSAPAVRQETQYF.

This clonotype has ten or more counts. The V and J genes are TRBV12-3 or TRBV12-4 and TRBJ2-2; perhaps TRBD2 as D (5 bases). This CDR3 is 14 amino acids long. Trimming removed 2 bases from V and 5 bases from J, with 9 bases in between. Here the CDR3 DNA reads TGTGCCAGCAGTTTACGTAGAGGGACCGGGGAGCTGTTTTTT. It codes for CASSLRRGTGELFF.

The gene calls are TRBV19 and TRBJ2-7; TRBD2 aligns across 10 bases. The length of the CDR3 is 14 residues. In germline, CDR1 is LNHDA, CDR2 SQIVND (reference sequence). V shed 11 bases, J shed 2 bases, and the junction held 9 bases outside the gene matches. CDR3 residues: CAGRTSGRAYEQYF. DNA of the CDR3: TGTGCCGGTCGGACTAGCGGAAGAGCCTACGAGCAGTACTTC.

This clonotype was counted at least ten times. V is TRBV12-3 or TRBV12-4 and J is TRBJ2-5; TRBD2 aligns across 9 bases. V trimming: 4 bases; J trimming: 1 base; junction bases outside the gene matches: 1. This CDR3 has 14 residues. CDR3 DNA sequence: TGTGCCAGCAGTTCAGCGGGGGGCCAAGAGACCCAGTACTTC. Translated, it gives CASSSAGGQETQYF.

The gene calls are TRBV6-1 and TRBJ2-3, with 9 bases identical to TRBD2. The germline V gene has CDR1 MNHNS and CDR2 SASEGT. The length of the CDR3 is 13 residues. V gave up 9 bases and J gave up 3 bases; unmatched junction bases: 4. The CDR3 protein is CASCLAGTDTQYF. The CDR3 bases are TGTGCCAGTTGCCTAGCGGGGACAGATACGCAGTATTTT.

This clonotype was seen only once. The chain has TRBV14 and TRBJ2-5; weak D call: TRBD2 (5 bases). V lost 3 bases and J lost 1, with 12 bases in between. This CDR3 is built from 15 residues. The germline gives CDR1 SGHDN, CDR2 FVKESK. CDR3: CASSHLGGLQETQYF. CDR3 sequence (DNA): TGTGCCAGCAGCCACCTAGGAGGACTCCAAGAGACCCAGTACTTC. Supplemented by reference TRBV14 and TRBJ2-5, the full variable domain reads EAGVTQFPSHSVIEKGQTVTLRCDPISGHDNLYWYRRVMGKEIKFLLHFVKESKQDESGMPNNRFLAERTGGTYSTLKVQPAELEDSGVYFCASSHLGGLQETQYFGPGTRLLVL.

This clonotype turned up a few times. The chain couples TRBV10-3 to TRBJ2-7, with 9 bases identical to TRBD1. This CDR3 contains 16 residues. After removal of 0 bases from V and 0 bases from J, the junction contained 3 bases not matched to a gene. Germline-derived CDR1 and CDR2 are ENHRY and SYGVKD. CDR3 loop: CAISESGTGSSYEQYF. For the CDR3, the DNA is TGTGCCATCAGTGAGTCCGGGACAGGGAGCTCCTACGAGCAGTACTTC.

About this clonotype itself: At one end, the junction sequence differs from germline, possibly due to a read error. The chain joins TRBV11-1 to TRBJ2-7; 14 nucleotides agree with TRBD2. The germline CDR1 and CDR2 sequences are SGHAT and FQDESV (reference sequence). The CDR3 is 18 residues long. CDR3 coding DNA: TGTGCCAGCAGCTCCCGGACTAGCGGGGGGACACCCTCCTCCGAGCAGTACTTC. It translates to CASSSRTSGGTPSSEQYF.

The rearrangement joins TRBV20-1 to TRBJ2-1, with TRBD2 matching 10 bases. Germline lookup yields CDR1 DFQATT and CDR2 SNEGSKA (reference sequence). The CDR3 runs to 16 residues. The trim removed 2 bases at V and 2 bases at J, leaving 6 bases unmatched. The CDR3, as DNA: TGCAGTGCTAGAAGTGCTAGCGGGGGAACCTACAATGAGCAGTTCTTC. This gives the protein CSARSASGGTYNEQFF.

This clonotype occurred many times. The J gene is TRBJ1-5, the V gene TRBV20-1; D call uncertain. Trimming pared 5 bases from V and 0 bases from J, leaving 8 bases between. The germline V gene has CDR1 DFQATT and CDR2 SNEGSKA (reference sequence). The CDR3 runs to 13 residues. The CDR3 DNA sequence: TGCAGTGCTGGCCGCAGTAGCAATCAGCCCCAGCATTTT. Amino acids: CSAGRSSNQPQHF.

A note on this clonotype: This may be a read error, as it is one base from a much larger clone. V gene TRBV11-2 combines with J gene TRBJ2-1; D not resolved. CDR1 and CDR2 from the germline V gene are SGHAT and FQNNGV. Trimming removed 5 bases from V and 4 bases from J, with 9 bases in between. The CDR3 spans 13 residues. The CDR3 sequence: CASSPDTYNEQFF. The CDR3 nucleotides are TGTGCCAGCAGCCCAGACACTTACAATGAGCAGTTCTTC.

This clonotype was found a few times. The chain couples TRBV6-5 to TRBJ1-2; 7 bases are shared with TRBD1. This CDR3 contains 13 residues. Germline-derived CDR1 and CDR2 are MNHEY and SVGAGI. V shed 4 bases, J shed 4 bases, and the junction held 3 bases outside the gene matches. The CDR3 protein is CASSLDRIYGYTF. CDR3 sequence (DNA): TGTGCCAGCAGTTTGGACAGGATCTATGGCTACACCTTC.

This clonotype was counted a few times. The chain couples TRBV2 to TRBJ2-2, with 9 bases that match TRBD1. Germline CDR1 SNHLY, CDR2 FYNNEI. After removal of 5 bases from V and 0 bases from J, the junction contained 7 bases not matched to a gene. This CDR3 has 17 amino acids. The CDR3 loop reads CASSTDRQGANTGELFF. CDR3 coding DNA: TGTGCCAGCAGTACCGACCGACAGGGGGCGAACACCGGGGAGCTGTTTTTT.